This record concerns one T cell receptor beta chain sequence. This clonotype was counted a few times. No cognate antigen has been identified for it. Base qualities are not recorded, but no much larger clone differs from it by a single base. From cysteine to phenylalanine, the CDR3 is 14 amino acids long. Solely the CDR3 DNA is kept, with 42 bases framed from the first base. For CDR1 and CDR2, the germline V gene (reference sequence) lists LGHDT and YNNKEL. V and J are truncated by 5 bases and 4 bases respectively, leaving an intervening sequence of 14 bases. Read against the paper, the sample's treatment or condition label means: live attenuated yellow fever vaccine strain. Two biological replicates of bulk PBMCs were collected at each blood-draw timepoint. A standard Ficoll-Paque protocol was used to isolate PBMCs from peripheral blood. TriZol was used to extract RNA from bulk PBMCs, CD4 and CD8 fractions, and dextramer-positive and dextramer-negative fractions.

The data belong to a study of T cells after yellow fever vaccination (dated by TCRdb to about 2019). Study-wide context: Libraries from fractions with low cell numbers were prepared with the SMART-Seq v4 Ultra Low Input RNA kit. To track T-cell clones before and after primary and booster YFV17D yellow fever vaccination, bulk TCR alpha and beta repertoires were sequenced longitudinally. Two healthy male donors, one aged 18 to 29 and one aged 30 to 39 years, were included in the cohort. Blood was drawn at multiple timepoints before and after primary and secondary immunization, with bulk PBMC replicates and cell subsets isolated. Broader findings and caveats from the paper: Because the study included only a couple of donors, the extent to which the findings can be generalized is limited. Most clones expanded after primary vaccination were re-detected after the booster (almost 98% of CD4 and 88% of CD8), suggesting broad memory maintenance. A small share of clonotypes was detected in both CD4 and CD8 compartments, with the overlap likely arising from convergent recombination. Computational filtering was required because FACS-sorted repertoires could contain abundant contaminating clonotypes from the bulk population. The secondary T-cell response was found to be weaker but faster than the primary response, with a peak reached on day 5 rather than on day 15.

TCR cDNA was synthesized by 5'RACE template switching, through which a universal primer site and unique molecular identifiers were introduced. cDNA synthesis was primed from both the TCR alpha and TCR beta constant segments. Library amplification involved two PCR steps, and the second step added sample barcodes and sequencing adapters. Libraries were sequenced on Illumina HiSeq 2500 (2x100 bp) or NovaSeq (2x150 bp). The study's own analysis went as follows. MIGEC was used to demultiplex reads and collapse the reads into UMI consensus sequences, and MiXCR was used for V(D)J alignment. Clonotypes responding to the vaccine were identified with edgeR on replicate PBMC samples, with the criteria of FDR below 0.01 and a log2 fold change above 5 up to day 15. Each bulk clonotype received a CD4 or CD8 identity based on whether the sequenced CD4 or CD8 repertoire contained that clonotype at higher abundance. TCRdb passed the public sequencing reads through fastp at Q25 and MiXCR, retaining productive beta sequences. Identical CDR3 proteins give one entry, which carries the most common genes and DNA. TCRdb, rather than the study authors, made the V and J calls. Counted in this sample were approximately 610,000 distinct CDR3 sequences; roughly a sixth of them appeared once. The ten largest clones capture around 15% of the sample.

Recombination linked TRBV3-1 to TRBJ1-2; the D gene is not confidently resolved. The sequence was collected from a man aged 18 to 30 who received the YFV17D yellow fever vaccine. The sample in question was PBMCs, obtained around 5 days after the first yellow fever vaccination. The base sequence is TGTGCCAGCAGCTCGACCAATAGGGTCTATGGCTACACCTTC. Its protein product is CASSSTNRVYGYTF.